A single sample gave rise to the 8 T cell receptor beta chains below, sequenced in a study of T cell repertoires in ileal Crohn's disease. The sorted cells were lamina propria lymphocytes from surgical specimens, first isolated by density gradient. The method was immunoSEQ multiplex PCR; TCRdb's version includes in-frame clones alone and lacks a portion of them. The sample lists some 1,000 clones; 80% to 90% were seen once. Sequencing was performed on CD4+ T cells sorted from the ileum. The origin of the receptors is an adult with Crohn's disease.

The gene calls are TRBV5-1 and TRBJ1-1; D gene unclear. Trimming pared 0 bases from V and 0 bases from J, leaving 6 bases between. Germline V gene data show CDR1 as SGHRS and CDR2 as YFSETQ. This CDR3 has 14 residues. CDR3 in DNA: TGCGCCAGCAGCTTGGGAGGGTTGAACACTGAAGCTTTCTTT. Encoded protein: CASSLGGLNTEAFF.

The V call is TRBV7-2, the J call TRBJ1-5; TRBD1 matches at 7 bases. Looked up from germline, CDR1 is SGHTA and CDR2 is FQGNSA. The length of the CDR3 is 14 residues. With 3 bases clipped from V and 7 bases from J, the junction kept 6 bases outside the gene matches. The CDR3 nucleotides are TGTGCCAGCAGCTTGGGACAGCGGTCGCAGCCCCAGCATTTT. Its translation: CASSLGQRSQPQHF.

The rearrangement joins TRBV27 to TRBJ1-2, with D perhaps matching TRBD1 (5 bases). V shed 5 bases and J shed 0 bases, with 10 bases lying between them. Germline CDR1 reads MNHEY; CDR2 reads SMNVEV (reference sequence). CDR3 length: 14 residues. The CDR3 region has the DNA TGTGCCAGCAGTCTCAGGGCGGCTAACTATGGCTACACCTTC. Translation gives CASSLRAANYGYTF.

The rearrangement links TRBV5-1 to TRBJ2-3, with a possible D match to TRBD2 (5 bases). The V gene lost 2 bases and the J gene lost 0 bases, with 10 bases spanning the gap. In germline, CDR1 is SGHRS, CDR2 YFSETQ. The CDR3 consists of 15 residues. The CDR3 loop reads CASSLRTGSTDTQYF. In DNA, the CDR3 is TGCGCCAGCAGCTTAAGAACGGGGAGCACAGATACGCAGTATTTT.

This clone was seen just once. CDR3 DNA sequence: TGCGCCAGCAGCCAAGATCTCGGGAGGACCTCTGGAAACACCATATATTTT. Residues: CASSQDLGRTSGNTIYF. This sequence joins TRBV4-1 and TRBJ1-3; D is uncertain. Germline V CDR1 and CDR2: MGHRA, YSYEKL. The CDR3 totals 17 residues. Trimming removed 0 bases from V and 0 bases from J, with 12 bases in between.

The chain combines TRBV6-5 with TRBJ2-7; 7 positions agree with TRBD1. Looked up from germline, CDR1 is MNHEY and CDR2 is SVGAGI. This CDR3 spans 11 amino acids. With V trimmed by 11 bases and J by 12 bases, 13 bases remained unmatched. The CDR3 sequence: CAAHRGGPMYF. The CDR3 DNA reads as TGTGCCGCCCATAGAGGGGGCCCGATGTACTTC.

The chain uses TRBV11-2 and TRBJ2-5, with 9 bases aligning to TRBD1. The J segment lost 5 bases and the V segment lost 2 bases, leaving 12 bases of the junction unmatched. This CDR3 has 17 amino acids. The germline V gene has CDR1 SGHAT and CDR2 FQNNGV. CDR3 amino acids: CASSLTFSRTGVETQYF. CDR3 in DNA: TGTGCCAGCAGCTTAACATTTTCCCGGACAGGGGTGGAGACCCAGTACTTC.

The CDR3 here is CASSSNPGMDTGELFF. The CDR3, as DNA: TGTGCCAGCAGCTCCAACCCGGGGATGGACACCGGGGAGCTGTTTTTT. The chain employs TRBV11-2 and TRBJ2-2; a weak D match, TRBD2 (5 bases). Germline V gene lookup returns CDR1 SGHAT and CDR2 FQNNGV. V dropped 4 bases and J dropped 3 bases, with 15 bases sitting between them. The CDR3 consists of 16 residues.